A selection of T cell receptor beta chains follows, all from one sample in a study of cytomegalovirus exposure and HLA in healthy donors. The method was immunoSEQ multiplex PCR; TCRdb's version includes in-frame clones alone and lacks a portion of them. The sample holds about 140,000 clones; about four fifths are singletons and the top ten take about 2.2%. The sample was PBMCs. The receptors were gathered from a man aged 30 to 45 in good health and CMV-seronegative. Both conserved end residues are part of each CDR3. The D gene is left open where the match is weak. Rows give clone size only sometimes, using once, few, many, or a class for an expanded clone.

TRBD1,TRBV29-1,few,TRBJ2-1,TGCAGCATACGGGACAGCAACTACAATGAGCAGTTCTTC,CSIRDSNYNEQFF
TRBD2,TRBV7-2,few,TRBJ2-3,TGTGCCAGCAGCTCCCTAGCGGGGGTTAGTACAGATACGCAGTATTTT,CASSSLAGVSTDTQYF
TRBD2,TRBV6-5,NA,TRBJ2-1,TGTGCCAGCAGTTTGACGGGGGGGGCCCCGAGTGAGCAGTTCTTC,CASSLTGGAPSEQFF
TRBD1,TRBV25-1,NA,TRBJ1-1,TGTGCCAGCAGTGACCCGGAGGACAGGGGCTTTTGGACTGAAGCTTTCTTT,CASSDPEDRGFWTEAFF
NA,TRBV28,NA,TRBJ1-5,TGTGCCAGCATAGGGGCAGGTAGCAATCAGCCCCAGCATTTT,CASIGAGSNQPQHF
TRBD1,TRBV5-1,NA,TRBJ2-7,TGCGCCAGCAGCCCGGACAGGGCCCACGAGCAGTACTTC,CASSPDRAHEQYF
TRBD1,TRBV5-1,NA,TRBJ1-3,TGCGCCAGCAGCTTAACAGGGGGCTCTGGAAACACCATATATTTT,CASSLTGGSGNTIYF
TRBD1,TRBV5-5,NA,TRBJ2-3,TGTGCCAGCAGCTTGGGGACAGGGGGGAACACAGATACGCAGTATTTT,CASSLGTGGNTDTQYF
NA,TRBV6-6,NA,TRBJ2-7,TGTGCCAGCAGCCAGGCGGGGTGGAGCTCCTACGAGCAGTACTTC,CASSQAGWSSYEQYF
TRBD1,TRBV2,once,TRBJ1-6,TGTGCCAGCAGTATCCAGGGGGCGTCACGAAATTCACCCCTCCACTTT,CASSIQGASRNSPLHF
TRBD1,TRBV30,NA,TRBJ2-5,TGTGCCTACGACCCACAGGGGAATGGAGAGACCCAGTACTTC,CAYDPQGNGETQYF
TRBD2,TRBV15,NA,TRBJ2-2,TGTGCCACCAGCAGACCCTATGGACTAGCGGGGCGGCCCGGGGAGCTGTTTTTT,CATSRPYGLAGRPGELFF
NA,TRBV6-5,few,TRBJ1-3,TGTGCCAGCAGTACTACGGGGGGGCCTGGAAACACCATATATTTT,CASSTTGGPGNTIYF
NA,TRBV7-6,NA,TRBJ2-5,TGTGCCAGCAGCTTAGGACAGAAAGAGACCCAGTACTTC,CASSLGQKETQYF
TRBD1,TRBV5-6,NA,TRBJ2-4,TGTGCCAGCAGCTTGCAGGGGGCAGAAAACATTCAGTACTTC,CASSLQGAENIQYF
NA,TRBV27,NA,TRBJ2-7,TGTGCCAGCAGTTTATCAGTAGCGGCCTACGAGCAGTACTTC,CASSLSVAAYEQYF